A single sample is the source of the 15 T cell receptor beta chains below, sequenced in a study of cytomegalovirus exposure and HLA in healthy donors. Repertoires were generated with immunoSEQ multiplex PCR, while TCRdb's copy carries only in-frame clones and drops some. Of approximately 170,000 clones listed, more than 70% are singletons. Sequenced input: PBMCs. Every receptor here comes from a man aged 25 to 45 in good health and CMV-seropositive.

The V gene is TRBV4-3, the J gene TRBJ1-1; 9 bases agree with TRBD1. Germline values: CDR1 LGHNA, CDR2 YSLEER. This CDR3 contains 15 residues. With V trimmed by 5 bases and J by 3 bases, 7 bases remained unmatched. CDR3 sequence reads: CASSAHRGPDTEAFF. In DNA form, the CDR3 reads TGCGCCAGCAGCGCCCACAGGGGGCCAGACACTGAAGCTTTCTTT.

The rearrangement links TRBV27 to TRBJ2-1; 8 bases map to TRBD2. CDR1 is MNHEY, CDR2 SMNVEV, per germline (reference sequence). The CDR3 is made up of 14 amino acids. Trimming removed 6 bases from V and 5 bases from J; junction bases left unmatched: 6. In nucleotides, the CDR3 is TGTGCCAGCAGGGGACTAGGGGCCCACAATGAGCAGTTCTTC. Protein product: CASRGLGAHNEQFF.

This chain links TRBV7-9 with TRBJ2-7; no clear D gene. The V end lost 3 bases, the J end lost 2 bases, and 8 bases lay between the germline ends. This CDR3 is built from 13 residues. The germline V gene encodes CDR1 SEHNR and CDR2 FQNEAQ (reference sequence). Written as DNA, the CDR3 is TGTGCCAGCAGCTTGACAAGCCCCTACGAGCAGTACTTC. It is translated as CASSLTSPYEQYF.

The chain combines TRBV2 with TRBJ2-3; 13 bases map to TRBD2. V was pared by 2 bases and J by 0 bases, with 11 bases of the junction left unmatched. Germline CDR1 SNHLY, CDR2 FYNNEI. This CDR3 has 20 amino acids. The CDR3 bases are TGTGCCAGCAGTGAACCCTATCCGGGACTAGCGGGACGGAGCACAGATACGCAGTATTTT. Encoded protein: CASSEPYPGLAGRSTDTQYF. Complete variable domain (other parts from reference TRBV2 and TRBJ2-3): EPEVTQTPSHQVTQMGQEVILRCVPISNHLYFYWYRQILGQKVEFLVSFYNNEISEKSEIFDDQFSVERPDGSNFTLKIRSTKLEDSAMYFCASSEPYPGLAGRSTDTQYFGPGTRLTVL.

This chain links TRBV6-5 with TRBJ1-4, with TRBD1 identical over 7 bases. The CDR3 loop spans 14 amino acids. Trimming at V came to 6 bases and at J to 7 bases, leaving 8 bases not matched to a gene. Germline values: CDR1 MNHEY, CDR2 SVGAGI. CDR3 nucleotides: TGTGCCAGCAGCCGCCAGGGGGACGGTGAAAAACTGTTTTTT. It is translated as CASSRQGDGEKLFF.

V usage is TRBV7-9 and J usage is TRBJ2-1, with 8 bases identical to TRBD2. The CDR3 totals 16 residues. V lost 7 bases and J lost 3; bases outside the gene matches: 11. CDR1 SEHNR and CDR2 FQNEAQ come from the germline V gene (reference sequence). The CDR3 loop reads CASKSMTGGDYNEQFF. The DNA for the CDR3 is TGTGCCAGCAAAAGTATGACGGGAGGGGACTACAATGAGCAGTTCTTC.

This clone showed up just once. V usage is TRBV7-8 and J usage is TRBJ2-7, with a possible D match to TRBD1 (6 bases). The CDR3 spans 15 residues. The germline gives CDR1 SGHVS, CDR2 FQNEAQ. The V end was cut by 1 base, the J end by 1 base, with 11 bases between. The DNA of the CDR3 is TGTGCCAGCAGCTTAGGGGGACACGCGTCCTACGAGCAGTACTTC. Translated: CASSLGGHASYEQYF.

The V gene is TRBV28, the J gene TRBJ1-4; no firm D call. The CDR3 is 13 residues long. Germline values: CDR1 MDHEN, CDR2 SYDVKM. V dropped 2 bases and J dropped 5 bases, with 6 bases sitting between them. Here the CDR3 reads CASSLDGNEKLFF. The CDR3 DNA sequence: TGTGCCAGCAGTTTAGACGGGAATGAAAAACTGTTTTTT.

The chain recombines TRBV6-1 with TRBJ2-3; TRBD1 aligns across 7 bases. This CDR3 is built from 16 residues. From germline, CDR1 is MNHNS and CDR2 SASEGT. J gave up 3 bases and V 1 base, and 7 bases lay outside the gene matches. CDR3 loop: CASSEVARGRTDTQYF. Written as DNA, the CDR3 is TGTGCCAGCAGTGAAGTGGCAAGGGGGCGGACAGATACGCAGTATTTT.

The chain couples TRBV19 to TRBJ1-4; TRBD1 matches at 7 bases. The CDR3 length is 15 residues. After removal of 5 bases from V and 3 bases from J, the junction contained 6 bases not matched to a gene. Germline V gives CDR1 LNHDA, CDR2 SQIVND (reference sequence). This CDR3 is CASSSWDRANEKLFF. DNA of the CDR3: TGTGCCAGTAGTTCCTGGGACAGAGCTAATGAAAAACTGTTTTTT.

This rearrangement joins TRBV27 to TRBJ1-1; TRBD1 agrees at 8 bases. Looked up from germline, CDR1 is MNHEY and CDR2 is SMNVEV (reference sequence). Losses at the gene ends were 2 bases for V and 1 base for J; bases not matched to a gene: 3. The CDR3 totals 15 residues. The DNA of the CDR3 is TGTGCCAGCAGTTTAAGACAGGGGAGGAACACTGAAGCTTTCTTT. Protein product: CASSLRQGRNTEAFF.

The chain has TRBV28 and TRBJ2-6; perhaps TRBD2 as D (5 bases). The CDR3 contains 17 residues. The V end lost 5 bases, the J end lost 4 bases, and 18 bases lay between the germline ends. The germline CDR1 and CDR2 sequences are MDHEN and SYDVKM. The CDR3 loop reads CASSPRRTDLGANVLTF. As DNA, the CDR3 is TGTGCCAGCAGTCCCAGGAGGACGGACCTCGGGGCCAACGTCCTGACTTTC. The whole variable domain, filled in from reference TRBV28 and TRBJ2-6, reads DVKVTQSSRYLVKRTGEKVFLECVQDMDHENMFWYRQDPGLGLRLIYFSYDVKMKEKGDIPEGYSVSREKKERFSLILESASTNQTSMYLCASSPRRTDLGANVLTFGAGSRLTVL.

CDR3 coding DNA: TGCGCCAGCAGCTCGGGACAGGAGAATCAGCCCCAGCATTTT. This sequence encodes CASSSGQENQPQHF. The genes are TRBV5-1 and TRBJ1-5; 8 nucleotides line up with TRBD1. Germline CDR1 and CDR2: SGHRS and YFSETQ. The CDR3 runs 14 residues. Unmatched junction bases numbered 3, after V lost 3 bases and J lost 4 bases.

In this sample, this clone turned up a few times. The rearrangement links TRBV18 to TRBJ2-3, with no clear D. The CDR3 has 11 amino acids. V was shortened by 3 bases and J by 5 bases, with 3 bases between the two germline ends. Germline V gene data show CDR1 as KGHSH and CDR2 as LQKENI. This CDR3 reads CASSPRDTQYF. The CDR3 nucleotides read TGTGCCAGCTCACCGAGAGATACGCAGTATTTT.

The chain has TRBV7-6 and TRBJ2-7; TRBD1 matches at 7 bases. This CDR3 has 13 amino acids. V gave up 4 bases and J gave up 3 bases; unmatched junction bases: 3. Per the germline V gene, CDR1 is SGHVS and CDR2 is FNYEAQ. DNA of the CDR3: TGTGCCAGCAGCTCCGGACAGGACTACGAGCAGTACTTC. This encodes CASSSGQDYEQYF.